The TCR beta chain under discussion was sequenced for a study of T cell clones after liver transplantation. The data were produced by immunoSEQ multiplex PCR, yet TCRdb's version contains in-frame clones alone and is incomplete. The sample includes about 25,000 clones, more than 65% of them seen just once. With 1 base removed from V and 7 bases from J, the gap between germline ends came to 18 bases. Germline values: CDR1 LGHNA, CDR2 YSLEER. This CDR3 contains 16 residues. The material was CD4+ T cells from blood, obtained before liver transplant. The sequence came from a human donor who received a liver transplant. V is TRBV4-3 and J is TRBJ2-3; weak D call: TRBD2 (7 bases). DNA for the CDR3: TGCGCCAGCAGCCAAGTCTGGCGGGGGCTGGGAAATACGCAGTATTTT. Translation: CASSQVWRGLGNTQYF.